This TCR beta chain was identified during a study of Ad26.COV2.S vaccination and SARS-CoV-2 variants. Overall study: Intramuscularly, Ad26.COV2.S was given either once or twice, 56 days apart.

Treatment here: approximately 18 received Ad26.COV2.S at low or high dose, single or two shots; roughly five received placebo; per-sample allocation not given. All samples were drawn on day 63, counting from the first vaccine or placebo injection. Study-wide findings and caveats: In vaccinated individuals, spike-specific CD8+ and CD4+ T cell responses reportedly displayed substantial breadth. Breadth of non-spike TCRs did not differ between vaccinees and placebo recipients.

Germline loops: CDR1 SGHNT, CDR2 YENEEA. The J segment lost 5 bases and the V segment lost 4 bases, leaving 3 bases of the junction unmatched. This CDR3 is built from 14 residues. Profiled with immunoSEQ multiplex PCR; TCRdb holds only in-frame clones, not every one. The sample records 350,000 to 550,000 clones, approximately 89% being singletons. About this clone itself: What it binds is unknown.

This material consisted of peripheral blood, taken in a trial of Ad26.COV2.S vaccine versus placebo. The V call is TRBV11-3, the J call TRBJ2-1; 9 bases map to TRBD2. The TCR sequence derives from a person aged 18-65 years who received the Ad26.COV2.S COVID-19 vaccine or a placebo. CDR3 residues: CASSYRLADNEQFF. Written as DNA, the CDR3 is TGTGCCAGCAGCTATCGACTAGCGGACAATGAGCAGTTCTTC.